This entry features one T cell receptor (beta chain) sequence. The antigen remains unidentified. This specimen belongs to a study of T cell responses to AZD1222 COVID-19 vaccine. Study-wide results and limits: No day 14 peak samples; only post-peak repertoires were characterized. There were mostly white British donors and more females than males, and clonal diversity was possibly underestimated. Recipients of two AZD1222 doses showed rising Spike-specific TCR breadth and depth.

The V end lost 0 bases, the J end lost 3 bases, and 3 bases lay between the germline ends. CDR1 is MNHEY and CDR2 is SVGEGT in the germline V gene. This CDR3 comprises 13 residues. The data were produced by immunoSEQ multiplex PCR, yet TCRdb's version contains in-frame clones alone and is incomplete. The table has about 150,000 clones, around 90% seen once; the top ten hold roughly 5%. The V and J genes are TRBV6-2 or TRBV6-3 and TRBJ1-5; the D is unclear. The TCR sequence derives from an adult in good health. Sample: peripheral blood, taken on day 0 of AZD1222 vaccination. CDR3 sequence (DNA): TGTGCCAGCAGTTACTCCTCCAATCAGCCCCAGCATTTT. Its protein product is CASSYSSNQPQHF.